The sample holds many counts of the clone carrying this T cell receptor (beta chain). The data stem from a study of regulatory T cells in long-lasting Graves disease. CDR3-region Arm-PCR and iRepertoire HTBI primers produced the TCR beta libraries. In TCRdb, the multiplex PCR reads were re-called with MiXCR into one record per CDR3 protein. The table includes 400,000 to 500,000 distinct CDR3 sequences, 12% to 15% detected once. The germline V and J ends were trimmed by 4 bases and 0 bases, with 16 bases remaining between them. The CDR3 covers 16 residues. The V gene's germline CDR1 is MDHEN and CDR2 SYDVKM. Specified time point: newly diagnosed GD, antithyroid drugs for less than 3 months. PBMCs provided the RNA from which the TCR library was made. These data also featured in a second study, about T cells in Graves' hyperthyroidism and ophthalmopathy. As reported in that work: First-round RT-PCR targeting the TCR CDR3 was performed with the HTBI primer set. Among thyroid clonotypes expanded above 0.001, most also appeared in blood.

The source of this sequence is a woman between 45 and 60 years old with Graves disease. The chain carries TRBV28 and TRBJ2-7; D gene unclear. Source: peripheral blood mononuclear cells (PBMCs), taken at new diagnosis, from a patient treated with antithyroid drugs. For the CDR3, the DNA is TGTGCCAGCAGTTCACCCTCCGGGCTGGGCTCCTACGAGCAGTACTTC. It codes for CASSSPSGLGSYEQYF. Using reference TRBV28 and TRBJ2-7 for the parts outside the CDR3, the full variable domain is DVKVTQSSRYLVKRTGEKVFLECVQDMDHENMFWYRQDPGLGLRLIYFSYDVKMKEKGDIPEGYSVSREKKERFSLILESASTNQTSMYLCASSSPSGLGSYEQYFGPGTRLTVT.